A selection of T cell receptor beta chains follows, all from one sample in a study of T and B cells in COVID-19 patients. TCRdb reprocessed the multiplex PCR reads with MiXCR, giving one entry per CDR3 protein. Among roughly 8,100 distinct CDR3 sequences listed, roughly 31% were seen once. Sequenced: blood. Receptor source: a human donor with active COVID-19. The CDR3 runs from the conserved cysteine through the conserved F or W. Each record gives: V gene, D gene, clone size, J gene, CDR3 DNA, CDR3 protein. The D gene is left open where the match is weak. Clone size appears in some rows only: once, few, many, or a class for an expanded clone.

TRBV19,TRBD1,-,TRBJ1-1,TGTGCCAGTAGTATAACGACAGGGGGCCCTGAAGCTTTCTTT,CASSITTGGPEAFF
TRBV5-4,-,medium-sized,TRBJ2-1,TGTGCCAGCAGCTTTGGACTGGAGTACAATGAGCAGTTCTTC,CASSFGLEYNEQFF
TRBV6-1,-,few,TRBJ2-2,TGTGCCATTAGAGGGGGGGGGCGGACCACCACCGGGGAGCTGTTTTTT,CAIRGGGRTTTGELFF
TRBV6-1,-,-,TRBJ1-5,TGTGCCAGCAGTGAAGCGCTTCTGGCGAATACCAATCAGCCCCAGCATTTT,CASSEALLANTNQPQHF
TRBV6-2/TRBV6-3,-,-,TRBJ1-2,TGTGCCAGCAAGGCCAGCCCCGAACGAGGTAGCTACACCTTC,CASKASPERGSYTF
TRBV6-2/TRBV6-3,-,medium-sized,TRBJ2-1,TGTGCCAGCAGTTACTCTCCAGCCTACAATGAGCAGTTCTTC,CASSYSPAYNEQFF
TRBV10-3,-,-,TRBJ1-6,TGTGCCATCAGTGAGTCGGAGGGGATTTCACCCCTCCACTTT,CAISESEGISPLHF
TRBV28,TRBD1,-,TRBJ1-1,TGTGCCAGCAGCCCTGGGACAGGCCGGGGCACTGAAGCTTTCTTT,CASSPGTGRGTEAFF
TRBV18,-,-,TRBJ1-4,TGTGCCAGCTCGCCGACAGCCGTACCGTTTAATGGAAAACTGTTTTTT,CASSPTAVPFNGKLFF
TRBV6-5,TRBD1,medium-sized,TRBJ1-4,TGTGCCAGCAGTTACTCCGACAGGGAGAGGACTGCAACTAATGAAAAACTGTTTTTT,CASSYSDRERTATNEKLFF
TRBV12-3/TRBV12-4,TRBD1,few,TRBJ2-3,TGTGCCAGCAGTGGTGGGACAGGCCGCACAGATACGCAGTATTTT,CASSGGTGRTDTQYF
TRBV12-3/TRBV12-4,-,few,TRBJ1-4,TGTGCCAGCTGTCGGACAGCCGTCGAAAAACTGTTTTTT,CASCRTAVEKLFF
TRBV29-1,TRBD1,medium-sized,TRBJ1-2,TGCAGCGTGGCTGACAGGGGTTCTGGCTACACCTTC,CSVADRGSGYTF
TRBV4-1,TRBD2,few,TRBJ2-3,TGCGCCAGCAGCCAAGGACTAGCGGGGGGGCAAGATACGCAGTATTTT,CASSQGLAGGQDTQYF
TRBV14,TRBD2,-,TRBJ2-7,TGTGCCAGCAGCCTCGGACTAGCCGTGGCCTTTGCCTACGAGCAGTACTTC,CASSLGLAVAFAYEQYF